The present entry profiles one T cell receptor beta chain with its context. This clonotype has ten or more counts. There is no known antigen for this receptor. There are no base qualities to consult, and no much larger clone falls within one base. The protocol used for the library was RT-PCR. The data were produced on an Illumina HiSeq 2500. TCRdb applied fastp at Q25 and MiXCR to the public reads, then kept only in-frame beta chains. Each record represents a unique CDR3 protein, reported with the most common genes and DNA among its rows. This sample gives hundreds of thousands of distinct CDR3 sequences in total; approximately 13% of them show up just once. The ten largest clones take up 10% to 15% of the sample. The sample originates from a study of response to subunit inactivated influenza vaccine (dated by TCRdb to the late 2010s). For context, the study as a whole: Deep quantitative T cell receptor repertoire profiling was used in the study to track responses to a trivalent subunit inactivated influenza vaccine. General conclusions and limits of the study: According to the authors, only a limited number of new T cells may be recruited by each seasonal influenza vaccination.

In the paper's terms, the time point label means: approximately 40 days after influenza vaccine administration. From the germline V gene (reference sequence), CDR1 is SEHNR and CDR2 is FQNEAQ. From the cysteine up to the phenylalanine, the CDR3 has a length of 13 residues. The only DNA kept is the CDR3, 39 bases in frame from the first base. Trimming at the junction amounts to 3 bases on V and 5 bases on J, and the germline ends lie 5 bases apart. The source of this sequence is a man in his fifties or sixties who received an inactivated influenza vaccine. Donor details come from another sample of the same person, matched by shared clones. Sequencing was performed on PBMCs from blood, taken about 40 days after vaccination. The V and J segments used are TRBV7-9 and TRBJ1-6; the D gene cannot be named for sure. CDR3 reads: CASSLADNSPLHF. The DNA sequence follows: TGTGCCAGCAGCTTGGCGGATAATTCACCCCTCCACTTT. The full variable domain, completed from the reference TRBV7-9 and TRBJ1-6 proteins outside the CDR3, reads DTGVSQNPRHKITKRGQNVTFRCDPISEHNRLYWYRQTLGQGPEFLTYFQNEAQLEKSRLLSDRFSAERPKGSFSTLEIQRTEQGDSAMYLCASSLADNSPLHFGNGTRLTVT.